The sequence of this TCR beta chain was determined in a study of blood T cell repertoires in COVID-19. CDR1 is LNHDA and CDR2 is SQIVND in the germline V gene (reference sequence). The junction had 9 bases not matched to a gene; V was cut back by 8 bases and J by 3 bases. The CDR3 spans 16 residues. Participants were aged roughly 18 to 95 years, lived in around 22 US areas, and enrolled virtually. Cohorts were determined from participant-reported clinical history. Authors' processing steps: Researchers report that nucleated cell counts were estimated from reference gene primer amplification. Assay used: immunoSEQ multiplex PCR; TCRdb lists only in-frame clones, some missing. V and J calls and clone size come straight from that table; D and trimming were deduced from the DNA. Among 120,000 or so clones, 65% to 85% were seen once, and the ten largest hold nearly 4%.

The receptor was derived from a woman in her twenties or thirties who had recovered from COVID-19. Specimen: PBMCs or T cells enriched from blood (not recorded which). The V gene is TRBV19, the J gene TRBJ2-2, with TRBD2 identical over 10 bases. CDR3 coding DNA: TGTGCCAGTGAGCGGGAGGGCCCTCTGGACACCGGGGAGCTGTTTTTT. It translates to CASEREGPLDTGELFF.